Listed below are T cell receptor beta chains from one sample, sequenced in a study of blood T cells in healthy people across ages. TCRdb analysed the 5' RACE reads with MiXCR anew, one entry per CDR3 protein. The sample shows 780,000 or so distinct CDR3 sequences, 25% of them seen only once. This sample was shared with a second study, whose subject was T cells of mothers and their children.

Sequenced sample: blood. Receptor source: a boy aged 10-17 years in good health. Each CDR3 is given with its conserved first and last residue. The order of the fields is clone size, D gene, V gene, J gene, CDR3 DNA, CDR3 protein. The D gene is left open where the match is weak. Size values are once, few and many counts, or a class for expanded clones, and some rows have none.

clone size: .; D gene: .; V gene: TRBV25-1; J gene: TRBJ2-5; CDR3 DNA: TGTGCCAGCAGTGTAGGGGGAGGGACCCAGTACTTC; CDR3 protein: CASSVGGGTQYF
clone size: .; D gene: TRBD1; V gene: TRBV6-5; J gene: TRBJ2-5; CDR3 DNA: TGTGCCAGCAGTCTTCCCGGACAGGGGCGAAGTGAGCAGTACTTC; CDR3 protein: CASSLPGQGRSEQYF
clone size: .; D gene: .; V gene: TRBV10-3; J gene: TRBJ2-3; CDR3 DNA: TGTGCCACGGAGGGGACCCCCACAGATACGCAGTATTTT; CDR3 protein: CATEGTPTDTQYF
clone size: few; D gene: .; V gene: TRBV5-1; J gene: TRBJ2-5; CDR3 DNA: TGCGCCAGCAGCTTGGGGAACACAGCCTGGGAGCAGTACTTC; CDR3 protein: CASSLGNTAWEQYF
clone size: .; D gene: TRBD1; V gene: TRBV29-1; J gene: TRBJ2-7; CDR3 DNA: TGCAGCGTTGTGGACAGGGAACAGACCTACGAGCAGTACTTC; CDR3 protein: CSVVDREQTYEQYF
clone size: few; D gene: TRBD1; V gene: TRBV12-3/TRBV12-4; J gene: TRBJ2-7; CDR3 DNA: TGTGCCAGCAGTTTGGGACAGTCAACCTACGAGCAGTACTTC; CDR3 protein: CASSLGQSTYEQYF
clone size: .; D gene: .; V gene: TRBV7-8; J gene: TRBJ2-2; CDR3 DNA: TGTGCCAGCAGCTACGGGAACACCGGGGAGCTGTTTTTT; CDR3 protein: CASSYGNTGELFF
clone size: few; D gene: TRBD2; V gene: TRBV7-2; J gene: TRBJ2-5; CDR3 DNA: TGTGCCAGCAGCTTAGCGTCCTTAGCGGGGCTTGAGACCCAGTACTTC; CDR3 protein: CASSLASLAGLETQYF
clone size: once; D gene: .; V gene: TRBV30; J gene: TRBJ1-2; CDR3 DNA: TGTGCCTGGAGTGCAGGGTCGGGTTTGAACTATGGCTACACCTTC; CDR3 protein: CAWSAGSGLNYGYTF
clone size: .; D gene: .; V gene: TRBV20-1; J gene: TRBJ1-2; CDR3 DNA: TGCAGTGCTAGCAAGAAGGGACCCCATAACTATGGCTACACCTTC; CDR3 protein: CSASKKGPHNYGYTF
clone size: few; D gene: TRBD2; V gene: TRBV6-1; J gene: TRBJ2-5; CDR3 DNA: TGTGCCAGCAGTGTTTCTCCGGGACTAGCGGGGGAGACCCAGTACTTC; CDR3 protein: CASSVSPGLAGETQYF
clone size: .; D gene: TRBD2; V gene: TRBV20-1; J gene: TRBJ2-7; CDR3 DNA: TGCAGTGTCTTCTCCTCAGGGACTAGCGCGAATTACGAGCAGTACTTC; CDR3 protein: CSVFSSGTSANYEQYF
clone size: few; D gene: TRBD1; V gene: TRBV27; J gene: TRBJ2-4; CDR3 DNA: TGTGCCAGCAGTTCACAGGGGGGACTAGCCAAAAACATTCAGTACTTC; CDR3 protein: CASSSQGGLAKNIQYF
clone size: few; D gene: .; V gene: TRBV6-2/TRBV6-3; J gene: TRBJ1-4; CDR3 DNA: TGTGCCAGCAGTAAAGGGGTTGTCTCAACTAATGAAAAACTGTTTTTT; CDR3 protein: CASSKGVVSTNEKLFF
clone size: few; D gene: .; V gene: TRBV24-1; J gene: TRBJ2-3; CDR3 DNA: TGTGCCACCAGTGATCTTGCGGGGATTGGCACAGATACGCAGTATTTT; CDR3 protein: CATSDLAGIGTDTQYF
clone size: .; D gene: .; V gene: TRBV7-3; J gene: TRBJ2-4; CDR3 DNA: TGTGCCAGCAGCCGACCTCTCGACGCCTCCAAAAACATTCAGTACTTC; CDR3 protein: CASSRPLDASKNIQYF
clone size: .; D gene: TRBD1; V gene: TRBV28; J gene: TRBJ2-7; CDR3 DNA: TGTGCCAGCAGTTTATCCGCAGGGGGCACCTTCTCCTACGAGCAGTACTTC; CDR3 protein: CASSLSAGGTFSYEQYF
clone size: .; D gene: .; V gene: TRBV7-2; J gene: TRBJ1-2; CDR3 DNA: TGTGCCAGCAGCTTAACTGGGATTAGGGACTATGGCTACACCTTC; CDR3 protein: CASSLTGIRDYGYTF
clone size: .; D gene: .; V gene: TRBV29-1; J gene: TRBJ2-1; CDR3 DNA: TGCAGCGTTCGCTTTTACGGCGAGCAGTTCTTC; CDR3 protein: CSVRFYGEQFF
clone size: .; D gene: .; V gene: TRBV12-3/TRBV12-4; J gene: TRBJ2-1; CDR3 DNA: TGTGCCAGCACCTCTACCGGGGTCCTAATAAATGAGCAGTTCTTC; CDR3 protein: CASTSTGVLINEQFF
clone size: many; D gene: TRBD1; V gene: TRBV29-1; J gene: TRBJ2-3; CDR3 DNA: TGCAGCCTGGCAGGGGGCGCAGATACGCAGTATTTT; CDR3 protein: CSLAGGADTQYF
clone size: few; D gene: .; V gene: TRBV7-8; J gene: TRBJ2-1; CDR3 DNA: TGTGCCAGCAGCCAATCTAGCACACAGCAGTTCTTC; CDR3 protein: CASSQSSTQQFF
clone size: many; D gene: .; V gene: TRBV7-9; J gene: TRBJ2-1; CDR3 DNA: TGTGCCAGCAGCCCCCCGGGTGTTAGCGGCAATGAGCAGTTCTTC; CDR3 protein: CASSPPGVSGNEQFF
clone size: .; D gene: .; V gene: TRBV6-2/TRBV6-3; J gene: TRBJ1-1; CDR3 DNA: TGTGCCAGCAGTTACTCGAGGAGGGCGGGTAGGAACACTGAAGCTTTCTTT; CDR3 protein: CASSYSRRAGRNTEAFF
clone size: .; D gene: .; V gene: TRBV7-3; J gene: TRBJ2-5; CDR3 DNA: TGTGCCTGCAGCTTAACATTCACCAGGGGAGAGACCCAGTACTTC; CDR3 protein: CACSLTFTRGETQYF
clone size: .; D gene: TRBD1; V gene: TRBV19; J gene: TRBJ2-1; CDR3 DNA: TGTGCCAGTAGACAGACAGGGTACAATGAGCAGTTCTTC; CDR3 protein: CASRQTGYNEQFF
clone size: .; D gene: TRBD1; V gene: TRBV6-6; J gene: TRBJ1-1; CDR3 DNA: TGTGTCAGCAGTCTGAGTGACAGGGGCTTTGAGGCTTTCTTT; CDR3 protein: CVSSLSDRGFEAFF
clone size: few; D gene: .; V gene: TRBV14; J gene: TRBJ1-2; CDR3 DNA: TGTGCCAGCAGCCAAGAAATAGGAGGCTATGGCTACACCTTC; CDR3 protein: CASSQEIGGYGYTF
clone size: few; D gene: TRBD1; V gene: TRBV9; J gene: TRBJ1-4; CDR3 DNA: TGTGCCAGCAGCGTGGGGACAGGGGTCGAAAAACTGTTTTTT; CDR3 protein: CASSVGTGVEKLFF
clone size: many; D gene: .; V gene: TRBV10-3; J gene: TRBJ2-7; CDR3 DNA: TGTGCCATCAAGAGGGCAGAAACCTACGAGCAGTACTTC; CDR3 protein: CAIKRAETYEQYF
clone size: .; D gene: .; V gene: TRBV15; J gene: TRBJ2-4; CDR3 DNA: TGTGCCACCAGCTCCAGACAGTACAGAGCCAAAAACATTCAGTACTTC; CDR3 protein: CATSSRQYRAKNIQYF
clone size: few; D gene: .; V gene: TRBV7-8; J gene: TRBJ2-3; CDR3 DNA: TGTGCCGCCCGTGGCAGGGACGCAGATACGCAGTATTTT; CDR3 protein: CAARGRDADTQYF
clone size: few; D gene: .; V gene: TRBV5-6; J gene: TRBJ2-7; CDR3 DNA: TGTGCCAGCAGCCCCGACAGGTGGGAGGACGAGCAGTACTTC; CDR3 protein: CASSPDRWEDEQYF
clone size: .; D gene: .; V gene: TRBV4-2; J gene: TRBJ2-5; CDR3 DNA: TGTGCCAGCAGCCAAGACCGAGGGTGGGAGCAGTACTTC; CDR3 protein: CASSQDRGWEQYF
clone size: .; D gene: .; V gene: TRBV12-3/TRBV12-4; J gene: TRBJ2-2; CDR3 DNA: TGTGCCACCCGACGAATGGGGACCGGGGAGCTGTTTTTT; CDR3 protein: CATRRMGTGELFF
clone size: .; D gene: .; V gene: TRBV11-2; J gene: TRBJ2-3; CDR3 DNA: TGTGCCAGCAGCCCCGGACGGGTGGGTACGCAGTATTTT; CDR3 protein: CASSPGRVGTQYF
clone size: few; D gene: TRBD1; V gene: TRBV12-3/TRBV12-4; J gene: TRBJ2-1; CDR3 DNA: TGTGCCAGCAGGCCCGGGACAGGCAACTACAATGAGCAGTTCTTC; CDR3 protein: CASRPGTGNYNEQFF